This T cell receptor (beta chain) was captured by sequencing in a study of T cell responses to AZD1222 COVID-19 vaccine. Study results and limitations: Increases in Spike-specific TCR breadth and depth were seen after two AZD1222 doses. Variant regions that are unmutated are reportedly the target of nearly half of spike-specific TCRs. Clonal diversity was possibly underestimated; the donors were predominantly white British and more often female. Only a handful of AZD1222 recipients, roughly six in all, had baseline seropositivity.

J lost 4 bases, V lost 2 bases, and 4 bases had no gene match. Germline-derived CDR1 and CDR2 are SGHAT and FQNNGV. The CDR3 has 14 amino acids. Comment on this clone: Its antigen is not known.

Produced via immunoSEQ multiplex PCR; TCRdb's table is partial and in-frame only. The sample lists roughly 200,000 clones, about 91% occurring once. The input for sequencing was peripheral blood, taken on day 0 of AZD1222 vaccination. This clonotype originated in an adult in good health. The rearrangement uses TRBV11-2 and TRBJ2-7; 8 positions agree with TRBD1. The CDR3 sequence: CASSLRTGLYEQYF. CDR3 in DNA: TGTGCCAGCAGCTTAAGGACAGGGCTGTACGAGCAGTACTTC. Supplemented by reference TRBV11-2 and TRBJ2-7, the full variable domain reads EAGVAQSPRYKIIEKRQSVAFWCNPISGHATLYWYQQILGQGPKLLIQFQNNGVVDDSQLPKDRFSAERLKGVDSTLKIQPAKLEDSAVYLCASSLRTGLYEQYFGPGTRLTVT.